One sample yielded the 18 T cell receptor beta chains listed below, sequenced in a study of sequential checkpoint blockade in melanoma (dated by TCRdb to about 2019). Libraries were prepared through the immunoSEQ multiplex PCR assay. TCRdb limited this immuneACCESS table to in-frame rearrangements with V and J called. A share of clones is missing; checked studies link under half to unresolved V genes, and the rest is unexplained. Counted in this sample were 10,000 to 15,000 clones; 26% of them appeared once. The top ten clones comprise about 20% of the sample. The sample's treatment or condition label is to be understood as: randomized to nivolumab then ipilimumab (arm A) or the reverse (arm B). The sample consisted of tumor tissue (inferred from file names), taken from a patient given nivolumab and ipilimumab in sequence. All receptors come from a human donor with melanoma.

The J gene is TRBJ1-2, the V gene TRBV1; TRBD1 reflects the table's D call only, with no check against the DNA. TRBV1 is flagged as a pseudogene. This CDR3 region has 15 residues. The CDR3 bases are TGCGCCAGCAGCCAAGAGGGGCCTCAGAGCTATGGCTACACCTTC. Translation gives CASSQEGPQSYGYTF.

CDR3 bases: TGTGCCAGCAGTTTAACCGACATCTCTAGCACAGATACGCAGTATTTT. The encoded protein is CASSLTDISSTDTQYF. The rearrangement uses TRBV27 and TRBJ2-3; D is undetermined. Germline CDR1 and CDR2: MNHEY and SMNVEV (reference sequence). This CDR3 contains 16 residues. V was cut by 2 bases and J by 0 bases, with 12 bases left in between.

This clone was found many times. CDR3 region: CASSETDPGPYNEQFF. CDR3 coding DNA: TGCGCCAGCAGTGAGACGGACCCAGGCCCCTACAATGAGCAGTTCTTC. The chain recombines TRBV10-2 with TRBJ2-1; no firm D call. Trimming pared 2 bases from V and 2 bases from J, leaving 13 bases between. CDR3 length equals 16 residues. CDR1 is WSHSY and CDR2 is SAAADI in the germline V gene.

This clone is medium-sized. This sequence joins TRBV11-3 and TRBJ1-1; TRBD1 is a possible D gene (6 bases). There are 15 residues in the CDR3. Germline CDR1 is SGHNT and CDR2 is YENEEA. V gave up 3 bases and J gave up 0 bases, with 11 bases separating them. The CDR3 DNA is TGTGCCAGCAGCTTGGGTCCAGGGGTGAACACTGAAGCTTTCTTT. Its translation: CASSLGPGVNTEAFF.

V and J are TRBV6-4 and TRBJ1-1, with D perhaps matching TRBD1 (5 bases). This CDR3 region has 16 residues. V lost 3 bases, J lost 3 bases, and 17 bases lay in between. CDR1 MRHNA and CDR2 SNTAGT come from the germline V gene. This CDR3 is CASSEALGGGHTEAFF. The DNA of the CDR3 is TGTGCCAGCAGTGAAGCGCTTGGGGGGGGACACACTGAAGCTTTCTTT.

There are a few counts of this clone. This sequence joins TRBV4-1 and TRBJ2-5; D is possibly TRBD2 (5 bases). Between the trimmed V and J ends, which lost 1 base and 0 bases, there was a span of 6 bases. The CDR3 spans 14 residues. The V gene's germline CDR1 is MGHRA and CDR2 YSYEKL. The CDR3 loop reads CASSQGRYQETQYF. In nucleotides, the CDR3 is TGCGCCAGCAGCCAAGGGAGGTACCAAGAGACCCAGTACTTC.

The J gene is TRBJ1-4, the V gene TRBV6-8, with D possibly being TRBD1 (6 bases). Trimming pared 5 bases from V and 8 bases from J, leaving 18 bases between. CDR3 length: 15 residues. Germline CDR1 reads MNHGY; CDR2 reads SAAAGT. The CDR3 region is CASSVLTGGGEKLFF. The CDR3 bases are TGTGCCAGCAGTGTTTTGACGGGGGGCGGCGAAAAACTGTTTTTT.

This clone was seen only a few times. V is TRBV9 and J is TRBJ2-7, with 9 positions matching TRBD1. Germline assignment: CDR1 SGDLS and CDR2 YYNGEE. This CDR3 has 12 residues. V trimming: 10 bases; J trimming: 3 bases; junction bases outside the gene matches: 5. The CDR3 here is CAGGTGRYEQYV. The DNA for the CDR3 is TGTGCCGGAGGGACAGGGCGCTACGAGCAGTACGTC.

This clone was found a few times. The V and J genes are TRBV4-3 and TRBJ1-1; possible D gene TRBD1, 5 bases. This CDR3 spans 14 amino acids. V gave up 1 base and J gave up 6 bases, with 12 bases separating them. Per the germline V gene, CDR1 is LGHNA and CDR2 is YSLEER. CDR3 sequence: CASSQALKGAEAFF. In DNA, the CDR3 is TGCGCCAGCAGCCAAGCTTTGAAAGGGGCTGAAGCTTTCTTT.

This clone was seen only a few times. The rearrangement uses TRBV11-3 and TRBJ2-5, with D unresolved. The V and J ends lost 5 bases and 1 base respectively, with 11 bases between them. The CDR3 extends over 14 amino acids. From germline, CDR1 is SGHNT and CDR2 YENEEA. The CDR3, as DNA: TGTGCCAGCAGCCCAACGATTGTCCAAGAGACCCAGTACTTC. Translation: CASSPTIVQETQYF.

This clone was picked up a small number of times. V usage is TRBV6-8 and J usage is TRBJ1-1; a weak D match, TRBD1 (5 bases). V was pared by 4 bases and J by 13 bases, with 19 bases between. The germline gives CDR1 MNHGY, CDR2 SAAAGT. This CDR3 spans 13 amino acids. The CDR3 is CASSSGRPQFVFF. CDR3 nucleotide sequence: TGTGCCAGCAGTTCGGGACGGCCACAGTTTGTTTTCTTT.

This clone was counted only a few times. This chain uses TRBV6-1 with TRBJ1-1; D is undetermined. There are 15 residues in the CDR3. CDR1 is MNHNS and CDR2 is SASEGT in the germline V gene. V dropped 0 bases and J dropped 0 bases, with 8 bases sitting between them. The CDR3 DNA reads TGTGCCAGCAGTGAAGCCGGTAGGGTGAACACTGAAGCTTTCTTT. Protein sequence: CASSEAGRVNTEAFF.

The rearrangement links TRBV25-1 to TRBJ2-1, with D possibly matching TRBD1 (5 bases). The germline V and J ends were trimmed by 3 bases and 5 bases, with 20 bases remaining between them. The CDR3 spans 17 residues. Germline lookup yields CDR1 MGHDK and CDR2 SYGVNS. The CDR3 loop is CASSDRSTALSNNEQFF. CDR3 bases: TGTGCCAGCAGTGATCGATCGACAGCGCTAAGCAACAATGAGCAGTTCTTC.

The chain joins TRBV5-1 to TRBJ2-2; 7 bases align to TRBD2. After removal of 1 base from V and 4 bases from J, the junction contained 7 bases not matched to a gene. Germline loops: CDR1 SGHRS, CDR2 YFSETQ. The CDR3 consists of 16 residues. CDR3 loop: CASSLRSGVVTGELFF. CDR3 sequence (DNA): TGCGCCAGCAGCTTGAGGAGCGGGGTGGTCACCGGGGAGCTGTTTTTT.

This clone was observed at least ten times. The V gene is TRBV7-5, the J gene TRBJ1-2; TRBD1 reflects the table's D call only, with no check against the DNA. TRBV7-5 is reported as a pseudogene. The CDR3 has 16 amino acids. Here the CDR3 reads CASSSQTGGTGYGYTF. The CDR3 DNA follows: TGTGCCAGCAGCTCACAGACAGGGGGAACTGGATATGGCTACACCTTC.

Only a few counts were recorded for this clone. The chain uses TRBV9 and TRBJ1-2; TRBD1 matches at 9 bases. Germline V lookup: CDR1 SGDLS, CDR2 YYNGEE. With V trimmed by 5 bases and J by 4 bases, 15 bases remained unmatched. The CDR3 extends over 17 amino acids. In nucleotides, the CDR3 is TGTGCCAGCAGTGTAACGGGACAGGGAGCCACCCTCTATGGCTACACCTTC. Its translation is CASSVTGQGATLYGYTF.

The chain couples TRBV19 to TRBJ1-1; D unresolved. V shed 3 bases and J shed 0 bases, with 8 bases lying between them. The CDR3 runs to 14 residues. Germline V gives CDR1 LNHDA, CDR2 SQIVND (reference sequence). CDR3: CASSIKAMNTEAFF. The CDR3 bases are TGTGCCAGTAGTATTAAGGCAATGAACACTGAAGCTTTCTTT. Full variable domain (remainder filled in from reference TRBV19 and TRBJ1-1): DGGITQSPKYLFRKEGQNVTLSCEQNLNHDAMYWYRQDPGQGLRLIYYSQIVNDFQKGDIAEGYSVSREKKESFPLTVTSAQKNPTAFYLCASSIKAMNTEAFFGQGTRLTVV.

CDR3 sequence (DNA): TGCGCCAGCAGCTTCCCGACAGGGGATAGCAATCAGCCCCAGCATTTT. The encoded protein is CASSFPTGDSNQPQHF. V is TRBV5-1 and J is TRBJ1-5; TRBD1 aligns across 8 bases. The CDR3 is 16 amino acids. Looked up from germline, CDR1 is SGHRS and CDR2 is YFSETQ. V dropped 2 bases and J dropped 0; count of bases not matched to a gene: 4.